These 21 T cell receptor beta chains were sequenced from one sample in a study of T cell responses to AZD1222 COVID-19 vaccine. Clones were read by immunoSEQ multiplex PCR, and TCRdb kept only the in-frame ones, dropping some. In the table there are about 130,000 clones, approximately 90% of which are singletons. Sequenced material: peripheral blood, taken on day 0 of AZD1222 vaccination. These receptors were obtained from an adult in good health.

The chain recombines TRBV5-1 with TRBJ2-7; tentatively, D is TRBD1 or TRBD2 (6 bases each). Germline CDR1 SGHRS, CDR2 YFSETQ. The CDR3 is 14 residues long. The V end lost 4 bases, the J end lost 0 bases, and 11 bases lay between the germline ends. CDR3 nucleotides: TGCGCCAGCAGCCCCGGGGGCCTCTCCTACGAGCAGTACTTC. It codes for CASSPGGLSYEQYF.

The chain joins TRBV11-3 to TRBJ2-3, with TRBD2 matching over 14 bases. The CDR3 sequence is 17 residues long. The V gene end was trimmed by 6 bases and the J gene end by 1 base; junction bases not matched to a gene: 6. Germline CDR1 is SGHNT and CDR2 is YENEEA. The CDR3 spells CASRDGTSGSGTDTQYF. The CDR3 bases are TGTGCCAGCAGAGACGGGACTAGCGGGAGTGGCACAGATACGCAGTATTTT.

This chain joins TRBV10-3 and TRBJ2-7; no reliable D call. CDR1 ENHRY and CDR2 SYGVKD come from the germline V gene. With 0 bases removed from V and 4 bases from J, the gap between germline ends came to 13 bases. The CDR3 consists of 15 residues. The CDR3 DNA sequence: TGTGCCATCAGTGAGTCGGGCCGTCCCCAATACGAGCAGTACTTC. Encoded protein: CAISESGRPQYEQYF.

In nucleotides, the CDR3 is TGCAGCGCGGAGGGGAAGACAGGGGGAGGCACAGATACGCAGTATTTT. Amino acids: CSAEGKTGGGTDTQYF. This chain links TRBV29-1 with TRBJ2-3; 9 bases agree with TRBD1. V shed 7 bases and J 1 base; nucleotides not matched to a gene: 12. The CDR3 extends over 16 amino acids. CDR1 is SQVTM, CDR2 ANQGSEA, per germline.

The rearrangement joins TRBV10-1 to TRBJ2-7; the D gene is possibly TRBD2 (6 bases). The germline V and J ends were trimmed by 6 bases and 6 bases, with 12 bases remaining between them. Germline CDR1 and CDR2: WNHNN and SYGVQD (reference sequence). This CDR3 has 12 residues. The CDR3 nucleotides read TGCGCCAGCAGAGGAGGGGATTCCGAGCAGTACTTC. Protein product: CASRGGDSEQYF.

The rearrangement links TRBV9 to TRBJ1-1; tentative D call: TRBD1 (5 bases). CDR3 length: 15 residues. V lost 0 bases and J lost 0, with 9 bases in between. The germline V gene has CDR1 SGDLS and CDR2 YYNGEE. The DNA of the CDR3 is TGTGCCAGCAGCGTAGCGGGACGGTTGAACACTGAAGCTTTCTTT. It translates to CASSVAGRLNTEAFF.

This clone was recorded once. The V and J genes are TRBV7-8 and TRBJ1-2; D uncertain. Trimming shortened V by 1 base and J by 8 bases, and 8 bases separated the two germline ends. In germline, CDR1 is SGHVS, CDR2 FQNEAQ. This CDR3 contains 12 residues. CDR3 DNA: TGTGCCAGCAGCTTAGACCGGGAGGGCTACACCTTC. This translates into CASSLDREGYTF.

CDR3 amino acids: CASSLWGGVGQHF. In nucleotides, the CDR3 is TGTGCCAGCAGCTTATGGGGTGGCGTAGGCCAGCATTTT. The chain is built from TRBV7-2 and TRBJ1-5; D is unclear. Germline V gene data show CDR1 as SGHTA and CDR2 as FQGNSA. CDR3 length: 13 amino acids. V dropped 2 bases and J dropped 12 bases, with 14 bases sitting between them.

V and J are TRBV6-6 and TRBJ2-2; D remains unclear. Trimming took 0 bases from V and 5 from J, leaving 13 bases between them. This CDR3 comprises 16 residues. The V gene's germline CDR1 is MNHNY and CDR2 SVGAGI (reference sequence). In DNA form, the CDR3 reads TGTGCCAGCAGTTACTCACGCGGCCAAGGAACCGGGGAGCTGTTTTTT. This sequence encodes CASSYSRGQGTGELFF.

The J gene is TRBJ1-5, the V gene TRBV12-3 or TRBV12-4; D gene ambiguous. V was shortened by 1 base and J by 5 bases, with 3 bases between the two germline ends. This CDR3 has 12 residues. CDR3 amino acids: CASSLGDQPQHF. The CDR3 nucleotides are TGTGCCAGCAGTTTAGGAGATCAGCCCCAGCATTTT.

The chain employs TRBV28 and TRBJ2-6; tentatively, D is TRBD1 (6 bases). CDR1 and CDR2 (germline): MDHEN, SYDVKM. Trimming removed 2 bases from V and 2 bases from J, with 16 bases in between. The CDR3 totals 18 residues. CDR3 protein: CASSLKVAAGAGANVLTF. In nucleotides, the CDR3 is TGTGCCAGCAGTTTAAAGGTCGCCGCAGGGGCTGGGGCCAACGTCCTGACTTTC.

The chain carries TRBV3-1 (or the pseudogene TRBV3-2) and TRBJ2-2; no reliable D call. Looked up from germline, CDR1 is LGHDT and CDR2 is YNNKEL (reference sequence). The CDR3 loop spans 13 amino acids. The ends were cut back, 5 bases at V and 1 base at J, with 5 bases in the middle. This CDR3 is CASSFENTGELFF. The CDR3 nucleotides read TGTGCCAGCAGCTTTGAGAACACCGGGGAGCTGTTTTTT.

This sequence joins TRBV3-1 (or the pseudogene TRBV3-2) and TRBJ2-1, with D unclear. The ends were cut back, 3 bases at V and 9 bases at J, with 6 bases in the middle. This CDR3 is 11 amino acids long. Germline V gene data show CDR1 as LGHDT and CDR2 as YNNKEL (reference sequence). The CDR3, as DNA: TGTGCCAGCAGCCAGGGCGGTGAGCAGTTCTTC. Amino acid sequence: CASSQGGEQFF.

The rearrangement uses TRBV28 and TRBJ1-5, with D perhaps matching TRBD1 (5 bases). Germline CDR1 MDHEN, CDR2 SYDVKM. The CDR3 runs to 14 residues. Trimming shortened V by 6 bases and J by 5 bases, and 14 bases separated the two germline ends. CDR3 nucleotide sequence: TGTGCCAGCAGCAGGGTTTTTCGGGATCAGCCCCAGCATTTT. Its translation is CASSRVFRDQPQHF. Supplemented by reference TRBV28 and TRBJ1-5, the full variable domain reads DVKVTQSSRYLVKRTGEKVFLECVQDMDHENMFWYRQDPGLGLRLIYFSYDVKMKEKGDIPEGYSVSREKKERFSLILESASTNQTSMYLCASSRVFRDQPQHFGDGTRLSIL.

This clone has a single count. The chain carries TRBV7-9 and TRBJ1-1; 10 nucleotides match TRBD1. The germline CDR1 and CDR2 sequences are SEHNR and FQNEAQ (reference sequence). This CDR3 region has 13 residues. Germline trimming cut 2 bases from V and 11 bases from J; bases unmatched to any gene: 5. The DNA for the CDR3 is TGTGCCAGCAGCTTACCGGGACAGGGGTCGGCTTTCTTT. Residues: CASSLPGQGSAFF.

The chain employs TRBV6-5 and TRBJ2-1; TRBD1 matches 9 bases. The V segment lost 6 bases and the J segment 7 bases; nucleotides outside the gene matches: 4. Germline V gives CDR1 MNHEY, CDR2 SVGAGI. The CDR3 runs 13 residues. This CDR3 reads CASRDRGGNEQFF. DNA for the CDR3: TGTGCCAGCAGGGACAGGGGTGGTAATGAGCAGTTCTTC.

The chain employs TRBV29-1 and TRBJ1-2; D call uncertain. The CDR3 runs to 13 residues. Deletions cut 4 bases from V and 1 base from J, with 10 bases between. CDR1 and CDR2 (germline): SQVTM, ANQGSEA. DNA for the CDR3: TGCAGCGTTGGGGGAGGAGGTAACTATGGCTACACCTTC. Encoded protein: CSVGGGGNYGYTF.

The chain is built from TRBV7-2 and TRBJ2-7, with 12 bases aligning to TRBD2. CDR1 SGHTA and CDR2 FQGNSA come from the germline V gene. CDR3 size: 16 residues. Unmatched junction bases numbered 9, after V lost 5 bases and J lost 4 bases. CDR3 sequence: CASSPSWTSGKYEQYF. The CDR3 region has the DNA TGTGCCAGCAGCCCTAGCTGGACTAGCGGGAAATACGAGCAGTACTTC.

Only a few counts were recorded for this clone. The chain has TRBV27 and TRBJ2-3; D remains unclear. The CDR3 is 15 amino acids. Between the trimmed V and J ends, which lost 0 bases and 3 bases, there was a span of 10 bases. CDR1 is MNHEY, CDR2 SMNVEV, per germline (reference sequence). Here the CDR3 reads CASSLSPLGTDTQYF. CDR3 DNA sequence: TGTGCCAGCAGTTTATCCCCCTTAGGAACAGATACGCAGTATTTT.

The gene calls are TRBV10-1 and TRBJ2-5; TRBD1 might be the D (5 bases). CDR3 length: 14 amino acids. Germline V lookup: CDR1 WNHNN, CDR2 SYGVQD (reference sequence). Trimming left V 3 bases short and J 5 bases short, with 13 bases between. CDR3 DNA: TGCGCCAGCAGTGAAAGGGGCCGGTCGGAGACCCAGTACTTC. This codes for CASSERGRSETQYF.

The chain has TRBV6-5 and TRBJ1-5; possible D gene TRBD1, 5 bases. CDR1 is MNHEY and CDR2 is SVGAGI in the germline V gene. The CDR3 is 14 residues long. The V end lost 6 bases, the J end lost 4 bases, and 13 bases lay between the germline ends. Written as DNA, the CDR3 is TGTGCCAGCAGCTTAGACAGAATAAATCAGCCCCAGCATTTT. Translation gives CASSLDRINQPQHF.